Each of the 15 T cell receptor beta chains below was sequenced from the same sample in a study of T cell responses to AZD1222 COVID-19 vaccine. Only in-frame clones appear in the TCRdb table, and some are missing; sequencing was by immunoSEQ multiplex PCR. The data show approximately 220,000 clones, just over 90% seen once. The sample was peripheral blood, taken on day 0 of MenACWY control vaccination. The receptors shown here come from an adult in good health.

This clone was counted once. This sample also contains other DNA sequences that code for the same CDR3. The rearrangement uses TRBV6-5 and TRBJ1-5, with D uncertain. Trimming removed 6 bases at V and 2 bases at J, with 11 bases between. CDR3 size: 14 residues. Germline-derived CDR1 and CDR2 are MNHEY and SVGAGI. This chain's CDR3 is CASSTTGGNQPQHF. The CDR3 DNA reads as TGTGCCAGCAGCACTACGGGAGGCAATCAGCCCCAGCATTTT.

The gene calls are TRBV4-1 and TRBJ1-2; D is unresolved. In germline, CDR1 is MGHRA, CDR2 YSYEKL. The CDR3 runs 15 residues. The ends were cut back, 0 bases at V and 8 bases at J, with 16 bases in the middle. The CDR3 nucleotides are TGCGCCAGCAGCCAAGATCGGGGTGGTTATGGCGGCTACACCTTC. Translating it yields CASSQDRGGYGGYTF.

Here the CDR3 DNA reads TGTGCCACAGGATCCAGGGATCAGCCCCAGCATTTT. Protein product: CATGSRDQPQHF. This chain connects TRBV10-3 to TRBJ1-5; possibly TRBD1 for D (5 bases). The CDR3 length is 12 residues. Trimming took off 10 bases at V and 5 bases at J, with 12 bases between the two ends. Germline V gene lookup returns CDR1 ENHRY and CDR2 SYGVKD.

The rearrangement uses TRBV27 and TRBJ1-2, with a weak D call TRBD1 (5 bases). The CDR3 is made up of 14 amino acids. Germline lookup yields CDR1 MNHEY and CDR2 SMNVEV (reference sequence). V was clipped by 2 bases and J by 7 bases, with 14 bases between them. CDR3 loop: CASSLVGQYTGYTF. DNA for the CDR3: TGTGCCAGCAGTTTAGTGGGGCAGTACACTGGCTACACCTTC.

The chain has TRBV6-4 and TRBJ2-1; 12 nucleotides match TRBD2. CDR3 length: 16 residues. V gave up 6 bases and J gave up 4 bases; unmatched junction bases: 7. Germline V gene lookup returns CDR1 MRHNA and CDR2 SNTAGT. CDR3 in DNA: TGTGCCAGCAGGAAACTAGCGGGGGGAACTTACAATGAGCAGTTCTTC. Translated, it gives CASRKLAGGTYNEQFF.

This clone was counted once. The chain combines TRBV2 with TRBJ1-2, with D possibly matching TRBD1 (6 bases). The CDR3 is 15 amino acids. The V gene's germline CDR1 is SNHLY and CDR2 FYNNEI. V was cut by 2 bases and J by 8 bases, with 18 bases left in between. DNA for the CDR3: TGTGCCAGCAGTGAATGGTTAGGGGGTGAAACAGGCTACACCTTC. Its protein is CASSEWLGGETGYTF.

This clone was seen a handful of times. V usage is TRBV30 and J usage is TRBJ2-7, with 9 positions matching TRBD2. The CDR3 has 13 residues. From germline, CDR1 is GTSNPN and CDR2 SVGIG (reference sequence). V shed 8 bases, J shed 3 bases, and the junction held 8 bases outside the gene matches. The CDR3 DNA follows: TGTGCCGGGGGGCCTAGCGGGGTCTACGAGCAGTACTTC. Its protein is CAGGPSGVYEQYF.

A single count supports this clone. The gene calls are TRBV7-2 and TRBJ1-2, with a tentative D call TRBD1 (5 bases). The CDR3 extends over 13 amino acids. Germline V lookup: CDR1 SGHTA, CDR2 FQGNSA. V lost 5 bases to trimming and J lost 4 bases, with 11 bases between them. The chain's CDR3 is CASSRGESYGYTF. CDR3 DNA sequence: TGTGCCAGCAGCAGGGGAGAGAGCTATGGCTACACCTTC.

The chain links TRBV19 to TRBJ1-1, with D possibly matching TRBD1 (6 bases). Deletions cut 4 bases from V and 5 bases from J, with 17 bases between. The CDR3 consists of 15 residues. Germline V lookup: CDR1 LNHDA, CDR2 SQIVND (reference sequence). CDR3 in amino acids: CASSTKGVVRTEAFF. The CDR3 bases are TGTGCCAGTAGTACCAAGGGGGTAGTAAGGACTGAAGCTTTCTTT. Using reference TRBV19 and TRBJ1-1 for the parts outside the CDR3, the full variable domain is DGGITQSPKYLFRKEGQNVTLSCEQNLNHDAMYWYRQDPGQGLRLIYYSQIVNDFQKGDIAEGYSVSREKKESFPLTVTSAQKNPTAFYLCASSTKGVVRTEAFFGQGTRLTVV.

This rearrangement joins TRBV5-1 to TRBJ1-3; TRBD1 might be the D (5 bases). The CDR3 spans 16 residues. CDR1 is SGHRS, CDR2 YFSETQ, per germline. Trimming removed 1 base at V and 4 bases at J, with 15 bases between. In nucleotides, the CDR3 is TGCGCCAGCAGCTTGAATACGCGGACATCGGGAAACACCATATATTTT. Encoded protein: CASSLNTRTSGNTIYF.

This rearrangement joins TRBV28 to TRBJ1-1, with D hard to call. This CDR3 is built from 14 residues. Trimming stripped 7 bases from V and 0 bases from J, with 12 bases between. Germline loops: CDR1 MDHEN, CDR2 SYDVKM. CDR3 bases: TGTGCCAGCAAAAAGTTTGGGGTGAACACTGAAGCTTTCTTT. This codes for CASKKFGVNTEAFF.

This chain joins TRBV28 and TRBJ1-6; TRBD1 is a possible D gene (6 bases). Looked up from germline, CDR1 is MDHEN and CDR2 is SYDVKM. CDR3 size: 15 residues. Deletions cut 7 bases from V and 5 bases from J, with 15 bases between. CDR3 protein: CASTPVRGNNSPLHF. The CDR3 nucleotides are TGTGCCAGCACGCCGGTCAGGGGAAATAATTCACCCCTCCACTTT.

The V gene is TRBV6-5, the J gene TRBJ1-5; weak D call: TRBD1 (6 bases). Trimming shortened V by 6 bases and J by 4 bases, and 13 bases separated the two germline ends. The CDR3 is made up of 14 amino acids. Germline V gives CDR1 MNHEY, CDR2 SVGAGI. In nucleotides, the CDR3 is TGTGCCAGCAGCTCCTTTAGGGGGAATCAGCCCCAGCATTTT. The encoded protein is CASSSFRGNQPQHF.

The sample holds one count of this clone. The J gene is TRBJ1-2, the V gene TRBV6-5, with D unclear. CDR3 length: 13 residues. Germline V gene sequence: CDR1 MNHEY, CDR2 SVGAGI. The V end lost 6 bases, the J end lost 1 base, and 9 bases lay between the germline ends. In DNA form, the CDR3 reads TGTGCCAGCAGGGGCAGCTTTAACTATGGCTACACCTTC. This sequence encodes CASRGSFNYGYTF.

This chain uses TRBV18 with TRBJ1-5, with D perhaps matching TRBD1 (6 bases). The CDR3 spans 15 residues. The germline V and J ends were trimmed by 6 bases and 0 bases, with 12 bases remaining between them. Germline V gene sequence: CDR1 KGHSH, CDR2 LQKENI. The CDR3 spells CASSGQKASNQPQHF. The CDR3 region has the DNA TGTGCCAGCTCCGGACAGAAGGCTAGCAATCAGCCCCAGCATTTT. Supplemented by reference TRBV18 and TRBJ1-5, the full variable domain reads NAGVMQNPRHLVRRRGQEARLRCSPMKGHSHVYWYRQLPEEGLKFMVYLQKENIIDESGMPKERFSAEFPKEGPSILRIQQVVRGDSAAYFCASSGQKASNQPQHFGDGTRLSIL.